What follows describes a single TCR beta chain. This CDR3 region has 12 residues. CDR1 is SQVTM, CDR2 ANQGSEA, per germline. With 6 bases removed from V and 1 base from J, the gap between germline ends came to 9 bases. Generated by immunoSEQ multiplex PCR, the TCRdb table keeps only in-frame clones and is missing some. The table has approximately 28,000 clones, 78% seen once. The data are from a study of T cells in narcolepsy. On the study more broadly: Healthy controls were enrolled alongside patients with narcolepsy type 1 or type 2.

The TCR comes from a human donor with narcolepsy. The sample taken for sequencing was CD45RA- memory CD4+ T cells from PBMCs. The rearrangement uses TRBV29-1 and TRBJ1-1; D gene uncertain. CDR3 coding DNA: TGCAGCGTCCGGGTGACGAACACTGAAGCTTTCTTT. The encoded protein is CSVRVTNTEAFF.